The 26 T cell receptor beta chains in this list originate from one sample, sequenced in a study of blood T cell repertoires in COVID-19. Assay used: immunoSEQ multiplex PCR; TCRdb lists only in-frame clones, some missing. The data show 300,000 to 400,000 clones, 70% to 90% seen once. Input material: peripheral blood. All receptors derive from a human donor in a cohort sampled during active COVID-19.

This clone has just one count. The rearrangement links TRBV5-4 to TRBJ2-6; TRBD1 might be the D (5 bases). There are 15 residues in the CDR3. V was shortened by 2 bases and J by 1 base, with 7 bases between the two germline ends. Germline V gene sequence: CDR1 SGHNT, CDR2 YYREEE (reference sequence). This CDR3 reads CASSLGVSGANVLTF. The CDR3, as DNA: TGTGCCAGCAGCTTAGGGGTTTCTGGGGCCAACGTCCTGACTTTC.

For the CDR3, the DNA is TGTGCCAGCAGGTATCGGGACAGGGATCCGCAGTATTTT. Its protein is CASRYRDRDPQYF. The rearrangement links TRBV6-5 to TRBJ2-3, with 9 nucleotides matching TRBD1. CDR3 length: 13 residues. Per the germline V gene, CDR1 is MNHEY and CDR2 is SVGAGI. V trimming: 6 bases; J trimming: 10 bases; junction bases outside the gene matches: 8.

V is TRBV4-2 and J is TRBJ2-1; 7 bases match TRBD2. Germline trimming cut 5 bases from V and 8 bases from J; bases unmatched to any gene: 9. CDR3 length equals 14 residues. The germline V gene has CDR1 LGHNA and CDR2 YNFKEQ. CDR3 region: CASSDRDYGDEQFF. In nucleotides, the CDR3 is TGTGCCAGCAGCGACCGGGACTACGGGGATGAGCAGTTCTTC.

CDR3 sequence: CASSIFTASNQPQHF. Written as DNA, the CDR3 is TGTGCCAGTAGTATTTTTACAGCTAGCAATCAGCCCCAGCATTTT. V gene TRBV19 combines with J gene TRBJ1-5, with no clear D. Per the germline V gene, CDR1 is LNHDA and CDR2 is SQIVND (reference sequence). V lost 3 bases to trimming and J lost 0 bases, with 9 bases between them. The CDR3 length is 15 residues.

The chain joins TRBV24-1 to TRBJ2-7; TRBD2 agrees at 7 bases. The V gene end was trimmed by 0 bases and the J gene end by 0 bases; junction bases not matched to a gene: 1. The CDR3 runs 15 residues. CDR1 and CDR2 from the germline V gene are KGHDR and SFDVKD. CDR3 sequence: CATSDLTGGSYEQYF. The DNA of the CDR3 is TGTGCCACCAGTGATTTGACGGGGGGCTCCTACGAGCAGTACTTC.

The genes are TRBV2 and TRBJ1-1, with TRBD1 as a possible D gene (6 bases). Trimming shortened V by 3 bases and J by 8 bases, and 16 bases separated the two germline ends. Germline-derived CDR1 and CDR2 are SNHLY and FYNNEI. The CDR3 contains 14 residues. This CDR3 is CASSENRASTEAFF. In DNA, the CDR3 is TGTGCCAGCAGTGAGAACAGGGCATCGACAGAAGCTTTCTTT.

The chain carries TRBV27 and TRBJ1-1, with a weak D call TRBD1 (6 bases). CDR1 and CDR2 (germline): MNHEY, SMNVEV (reference sequence). V lost 5 bases, J lost 1 base, and 11 bases lay in between. CDR3 length: 14 residues. In DNA, the CDR3 is TGTGCCAGCAGTCCTGGACAGACGAACACTGAAGCTTTCTTT. Protein: CASSPGQTNTEAFF.

The chain uses TRBV7-9 and TRBJ1-2; TRBD1 is a possible D gene (6 bases). This CDR3 has 14 residues. CDR1 is SEHNR, CDR2 FQNEAQ, per germline (reference sequence). The V and J ends lost 5 bases and 3 bases respectively, with 13 bases between them. DNA of the CDR3: TGTGCCAGCAGCGTCGTGGGGGCTGACTATGGCTACACCTTC. Amino acids: CASSVVGADYGYTF.

The chain uses TRBV27 and TRBJ1-1; no clear D. Germline V lookup: CDR1 MNHEY, CDR2 SMNVEV (reference sequence). The germline V and J ends were trimmed by 3 bases and 4 bases, with 9 bases remaining between them. The CDR3 is made up of 13 amino acids. The CDR3, as DNA: TGTGCCAGCAGTTTTGGACGGGGCACTGAAGCTTTCTTT. Its translation is CASSFGRGTEAFF.

The J gene is TRBJ2-1, the V gene TRBV6-1, with a weak D call TRBD2 (6 bases). This CDR3 comprises 14 residues. The germline gives CDR1 MNHNS, CDR2 SASEGT. Trimming removed 3 bases from V and 4 bases from J, with 10 bases in between. CDR3 sequence: CASSEDYRYNEQFF. The DNA for the CDR3 is TGTGCCAGCAGTGAGGACTACCGATACAATGAGCAGTTCTTC.

The rearrangement joins TRBV5-4 to TRBJ1-1, with unresolved D. The V gene's germline CDR1 is SGHNT and CDR2 YYREEE (reference sequence). The CDR3 spans 14 residues. The V end lost 0 bases, the J end lost 7 bases, and 13 bases lay between the germline ends. The CDR3 protein is CASSLENSGREAFF. The CDR3 nucleotides read TGTGCCAGCAGCTTGGAAAACAGTGGTCGTGAAGCTTTCTTT.

V usage is TRBV3-1 (or the pseudogene TRBV3-2) and J usage is TRBJ1-1; possible D gene TRBD1, 6 bases. V lost 4 bases and J 0 bases, leaving 9 bases between the germline ends. Germline V lookup: CDR1 LGHDT, CDR2 YNNKEL (reference sequence). The CDR3 extends over 14 amino acids. The CDR3: CASSPRGMNTEAFF. DNA of the CDR3: TGTGCCAGCAGCCCCAGGGGTATGAACACTGAAGCTTTCTTT.

The CDR3 nucleotides read TGTGCCAGCAGCTTAGCGGCCCGACAGGGGGTAGATGGCTACACCTTC. This codes for CASSLAARQGVDGYTF. The rearrangement uses TRBV7-9 and TRBJ1-2; 9 nucleotides align to TRBD1. Germline trimming cut 0 bases from V and 6 bases from J; bases unmatched to any gene: 8. The CDR3 sequence is 16 residues long. Per the germline V gene, CDR1 is SEHNR and CDR2 is FQNEAQ (reference sequence).

This CDR3 is CASSAREANTEAFF. As DNA, the CDR3 is TGTGCCAGCAGCGCGAGGGAGGCGAACACTGAAGCTTTCTTT. The J gene is TRBJ1-1, the V gene TRBV9; unclear D gene. From germline, CDR1 is SGDLS and CDR2 YYNGEE. Between the trimmed V and J ends, which lost 3 bases and 1 base, there was a span of 10 bases. This CDR3 spans 14 amino acids. Looking up the rest from reference TRBV9 and TRBJ1-1 gives the full variable domain: DSGVTQTPKHLITATGQRVTLRCSPRSGDLSVYWYQQSLDQGLQFLIQYYNGEERAKGNILERFSAQQFPDLHSELNLSSLELGDSALYFCASSAREANTEAFFGQGTRLTVV.

The chain couples TRBV12-3 or TRBV12-4 to TRBJ2-3; 8 nucleotides line up with TRBD1. The CDR3 extends over 13 amino acids. Losses at the gene ends were 7 bases for V and 4 bases for J; bases not matched to a gene: 4. The chain's CDR3 is CASTQGASDTQYF. CDR3 nucleotide sequence: TGTGCCAGCACCCAGGGGGCCTCAGATACGCAGTATTTT.

This chain joins TRBV14 and TRBJ1-6; D ambiguous. This CDR3 has 12 amino acids. V lost 1 base and J lost 8, with 3 bases in between. CDR1 and CDR2 (germline): SGHDN, FVKESK. The CDR3 DNA follows: TGTGCCAGCAGCCAAGCATATTCACCCCTCCACTTT. Residues: CASSQAYSPLHF.

V and J are TRBV5-1 and TRBJ1-3; D unresolved. Trimming took 0 bases from V and 3 from J, leaving 7 bases between them. Germline V gene data show CDR1 as SGHRS and CDR2 as YFSETQ. This CDR3 contains 14 residues. CDR3 residues: CASSLAFSGNTIYF. CDR3 DNA sequence: TGCGCCAGCAGCTTGGCCTTTAGTGGAAACACCATATATTTT.

V gene TRBV6-2 or TRBV6-3 combines with J gene TRBJ2-5; D is uncertain. The CDR3 runs 14 residues. In germline, CDR1 is MNHEY, CDR2 SVGEGT. Trimming stripped 3 bases from V and 4 bases from J, with 12 bases between. CDR3 loop: CASSYFGVRETQYF. CDR3 sequence (DNA): TGTGCCAGCAGTTATTTTGGTGTTAGAGAGACCCAGTACTTC.

This chain uses TRBV9 with TRBJ1-2; D possibly corresponds to TRBD1 (6 bases). V gave up 3 bases and J gave up 3 bases, with 12 bases separating them. There are 14 residues in the CDR3. CDR1 is SGDLS and CDR2 is YYNGEE in the germline V gene. The CDR3 DNA follows: TGTGCCAGCAGCGAACAGGGTTTAGACTATGGCTACACCTTC. It codes for CASSEQGLDYGYTF.

The chain combines TRBV5-4 with TRBJ1-3, with 7 bases identical to TRBD1. Germline V gene sequence: CDR1 SGHNT, CDR2 YYREEE (reference sequence). The V segment lost 4 bases and the J segment 1 base; nucleotides outside the gene matches: 11. The CDR3 has 17 amino acids. The CDR3 sequence: CASSLTPDRLSGNTIYF. The CDR3 nucleotides are TGTGCCAGCAGCCTCACCCCGGACAGGTTGTCTGGAAACACCATATATTTT. Full variable domain (outside the CDR3, taken from reference TRBV5-4 and TRBJ1-3): ETGVTQSPTHLIKTRGQQVTLRCSSQSGHNTVSWYQQALGQGPQFIFQYYREEENGRGNFPPRFSGLQFPNYSSELNVNALELDDSALYLCASSLTPDRLSGNTIYFGEGSWLTVV.

J is TRBJ2-2 and V is TRBV7-2; 8 bases are a match to TRBD2. V lost 7 bases and J lost 3; bases outside the gene matches: 7. The CDR3 covers 15 residues. CDR1 is SGHTA and CDR2 is FQGNSA in the germline V gene. The CDR3 loop is CASIGAGGYTGELFF. DNA of the CDR3: TGTGCCAGCATTGGGGCGGGGGGATACACCGGGGAGCTGTTTTTT.

This chain links TRBV3-1 (or the pseudogene TRBV3-2) with TRBJ2-2; D is ambiguous. The CDR3 is made up of 16 amino acids. V was shortened by 8 bases and J by 0 bases, with 16 bases between the two germline ends. CDR1 is LGHDT and CDR2 is YNNKEL in the germline V gene (reference sequence). The CDR3 DNA is TGTGCCAGCGCCCCCCGAGTATACGCGAACACCGGGGAGCTGTTTTTT. Amino acids: CASAPRVYANTGELFF.

The chain couples TRBV30 to TRBJ1-5, with 7 positions matching TRBD1. Per germline, CDR1 GTSNPN and CDR2 SVGIG (reference sequence). The junction had 8 bases not matched to a gene; V was cut back by 3 bases and J by 3 bases. This CDR3 region has 15 residues. DNA of the CDR3: TGTGCCTGGAGAGGGGCTGACAGGGACAATCAGCCCCAGCATTTT. Translated, it gives CAWRGADRDNQPQHF.

The chain employs TRBV5-6 and TRBJ1-4; 9 nucleotides align to TRBD1. Germline-derived CDR1 and CDR2 are SGHDT and YYEEEE. The CDR3 totals 15 residues. J was trimmed by 4 bases and V by 3 bases; bases with no gene match: 4. The CDR3 region has the DNA TGTGCCAGCAGCTACACAGGGGGCGATAATGAAAAACTGTTTTTT. Its translation is CASSYTGGDNEKLFF.

This clone was counted a single time. The J gene is TRBJ2-1, the V gene TRBV29-1; TRBD1 matches at 7 bases. The CDR3 consists of 14 residues. Germline trimming cut 4 bases from V and 2 bases from J; bases unmatched to any gene: 5. The V gene's germline CDR1 is SQVTM and CDR2 ANQGSEA. CDR3 nucleotide sequence: TGCAGCGTTGTCTGGGACAGTACCTACAATGAGCAGTTCTTC. This sequence encodes CSVVWDSTYNEQFF.

In the case of this clone: The sample has other DNA sequences that encode this CDR3 too. CDR3 DNA sequence: TGTGCCAGCAGCCAAGTGGGGGGAGCCGAAGCTTTCTTT. As protein: CASSQVGGAEAFF. The chain has TRBV14 and TRBJ1-1, with a weak D call TRBD1 (5 bases). Trimming pared 1 base from V and 8 bases from J, leaving 11 bases between. CDR3 length equals 13 residues. CDR1 SGHDN and CDR2 FVKESK come from the germline V gene.